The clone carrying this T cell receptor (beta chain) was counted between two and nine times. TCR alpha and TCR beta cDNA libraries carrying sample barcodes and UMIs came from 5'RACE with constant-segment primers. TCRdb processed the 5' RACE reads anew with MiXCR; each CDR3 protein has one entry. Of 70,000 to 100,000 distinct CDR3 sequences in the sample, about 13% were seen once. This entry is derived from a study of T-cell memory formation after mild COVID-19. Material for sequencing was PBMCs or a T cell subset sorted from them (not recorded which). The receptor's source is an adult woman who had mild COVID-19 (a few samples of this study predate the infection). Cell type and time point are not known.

CDR3 nucleotide sequence: TGTGCCAGCAGGCGGGGGAACACTGAAGCTTTCTTT. It codes for CASRRGNTEAFF. The V gene is TRBV7-9, the J gene TRBJ1-1; D not resolved. This CDR3 spans 12 amino acids. CDR1 and CDR2 from the germline V gene are SEHNR and FQNEAQ (reference sequence). The V end lost 6 bases, the J end lost 1 base, and 6 bases lay between the germline ends.